This passage covers 30 T cell receptor beta chains from one sample sequenced in a study of CD8 T cells in ankylosing spondylitis. TCRdb reprocessed the 5' RACE reads with MiXCR, giving one entry per CDR3 protein. This sample has 20,000 to 30,000 distinct CDR3 sequences, with 2% to 3% found just once. The specimen was blood, either unsorted or a sorted T cell fraction (not recorded which). The receptors come from a female donor with ankylosing spondylitis or in good health (not recorded which).

This clonotype was counted ten times or more. The chain is built from TRBV9 and TRBJ1-2; 9 nucleotides align to TRBD1. This CDR3 region has 15 residues. The V and J ends lost 0 bases and 7 bases, in that order; junction bases with no gene match: 7. Germline CDR1 is SGDLS and CDR2 is YYNGEE. Here the CDR3 DNA reads TGTGCCAGCAGCGTAGGTGACAGGGGGACGAGTGGCTACACCTTC. As protein: CASSVGDRGTSGYTF.

This clonotype was seen at least ten times. This sequence joins TRBV9 and TRBJ2-1, with 11 bases identical to TRBD2. CDR1 and CDR2 from the germline V gene are SGDLS and YYNGEE. Trimming at V came to 0 bases and at J to 6 bases, leaving 5 bases not matched to a gene. The CDR3 contains 16 residues. The CDR3 region has the DNA TGTGCCAGCAGCGTAGTGGGTAGCGGGGGGGCCAATGAGCAGTTCTTC. Translated, it gives CASSVVGSGGANEQFF.

In its sample, this clonotype was seen many times. The chain joins TRBV9 to TRBJ1-5; TRBD1 might be the D (5 bases). The V and J ends lost 0 bases and 2 bases respectively, with 9 bases between them. Germline assignment: CDR1 SGDLS and CDR2 YYNGEE. The CDR3 is 15 amino acids. CDR3 bases: TGTGCCAGCAGCGTAGAGGGGTCGGGCAATCAGCCCCAGCATTTT. It codes for CASSVEGSGNQPQHF.

This clonotype showed up many times. The chain combines TRBV9 with TRBJ1-4; D unresolved. Trimming pared 4 bases from V and 0 bases from J, leaving 10 bases between. The CDR3 is 15 residues long. In germline, CDR1 is SGDLS, CDR2 YYNGEE. This CDR3 reads CASSLGPATNEKLFF. Written as DNA, the CDR3 is TGTGCCAGCAGCCTTGGCCCGGCAACTAATGAAAAACTGTTTTTT. The full variable domain, completed using reference TRBV9 and TRBJ1-4, is DSGVTQTPKHLITATGQRVTLRCSPRSGDLSVYWYQQSLDQGLQFLIQYYNGEERAKGNILERFSAQQFPDLHSELNLSSLELGDSALYFCASSLGPATNEKLFFGSGTQLSVL.

This clonotype was detected many times. The chain recombines TRBV9 with TRBJ2-1; TRBD2 matches 8 bases. CDR1 and CDR2 (germline): SGDLS, YYNGEE. V lost 4 bases and J lost 3; bases outside the gene matches: 6. CDR3 length: 15 residues. The CDR3 DNA sequence: TGTGCCAGCAGCCCCCCGGGAGGGAACTACAATGAGCAGTTCTTC. The encoded protein is CASSPPGGNYNEQFF.

At least ten counts were recorded for this clonotype. The chain has TRBV9 and TRBJ2-1, with 10 bases aligning to TRBD2. Losses at the gene ends were 3 bases for V and 4 bases for J; bases not matched to a gene: 13. Germline CDR1 and CDR2: SGDLS and YYNGEE. The CDR3 loop spans 18 amino acids. CDR3 protein: CASSARTSGAPIYNEQFF. The CDR3 bases are TGTGCCAGCAGCGCCCGGACTAGCGGAGCACCTATTTACAATGAGCAGTTCTTC.

This clonotype was observed many times. V is TRBV25-1 and J is TRBJ1-5, with a weak D call TRBD1 (5 bases). The CDR3 has 17 residues. Per the germline V gene, CDR1 is MGHDK and CDR2 is SYGVNS. Trimming shortened V by 2 bases and J by 2 bases, and 16 bases separated the two germline ends. CDR3 region: CASSEMLREGCNQPQHF. CDR3 nucleotides: TGTGCCAGCAGTGAAATGCTCCGCGAGGGGTGCAATCAGCCCCAGCATTTT.

This clonotype has ten or more counts. The V and J genes are TRBV9 and TRBJ1-1; no reliable D call. Germline CDR1 and CDR2: SGDLS and YYNGEE. V lost 1 base and J 0 bases, leaving 4 bases between the germline ends. This CDR3 has 13 amino acids. The CDR3 nucleotides are TGTGCCAGCAGCGTAAACATGAACACTGAAGCTTTCTTT. This translates into CASSVNMNTEAFF.

The chain employs TRBV9 and TRBJ1-4; TRBD1 matches 8 bases. The CDR3 sequence is 16 residues long. J gave up 7 bases and V 0 bases, and 8 bases lay outside the gene matches. Germline V gene sequence: CDR1 SGDLS, CDR2 YYNGEE. The DNA of the CDR3 is TGTGCCAGCAGCGTAGGGCAGGGGGCGGCAGGTGAAAAACTGTTTTTT. This translates into CASSVGQGAAGEKLFF. Variable domain in full (rest from reference TRBV9 and TRBJ1-4): DSGVTQTPKHLITATGQRVTLRCSPRSGDLSVYWYQQSLDQGLQFLIQYYNGEERAKGNILERFSAQQFPDLHSELNLSSLELGDSALYFCASSVGQGAAGEKLFFGSGTQLSVL.

The table lists this clonotype with many counts. The chain links TRBV9 to TRBJ2-1; D not certain. The CDR3 runs 15 residues. Germline lookup yields CDR1 SGDLS and CDR2 YYNGEE. The V and J ends lost 2 bases and 0 bases respectively, with 9 bases between them. For the CDR3, the DNA is TGTGCCAGCAGCGTCACGCCGAGCTCCTACAATGAGCAGTTCTTC. Translation: CASSVTPSSYNEQFF.

In this sample, this clonotype turned up many times. V gene TRBV9 combines with J gene TRBJ1-3; unclear D gene. Germline assignment: CDR1 SGDLS and CDR2 YYNGEE. Trimming took off 2 bases at V and 1 base at J, with 13 bases between the two ends. This CDR3 comprises 16 residues. As DNA, the CDR3 is TGTGCCAGCAGCGTGGGATTATGGGATTCTGGAAACACCATATATTTT. The encoded protein is CASSVGLWDSGNTIYF.

This clonotype was recorded many times. This chain joins TRBV9 and TRBJ2-1; 14 nucleotides match TRBD2. V shed 3 bases and J 6 bases; nucleotides not matched to a gene: 5. Germline CDR1 SGDLS, CDR2 YYNGEE. The CDR3 covers 16 residues. The CDR3 DNA reads as TGTGCCAGCAGCGAGGGGACTAGCGGGAGTCTCAATGAGCAGTTCTTC. Amino acids: CASSEGTSGSLNEQFF.

This clonotype came up many times. The rearrangement uses TRBV12-3 or TRBV12-4 and TRBJ2-1; D may match TRBD1 or TRBD2 (5 bases each). The germline V and J ends were trimmed by 6 bases and 4 bases, with 16 bases remaining between them. The CDR3 is 15 amino acids. CDR3 region: CASRPRSGGYNEQFF. In nucleotides, the CDR3 is TGTGCCAGCAGACCGCGCAGTGGGGGTTACAATGAGCAGTTCTTC.

By sample fraction, this clonotype is medium-sized. The J gene is TRBJ2-1, the V gene TRBV9; D remains ambiguous. Germline CDR1 and CDR2: SGDLS and YYNGEE. Trimming shortened V by 0 bases and J by 3 bases, and 7 bases separated the two germline ends. CDR3 length: 14 residues. The CDR3 bases are TGTGCCAGCAGCGTAGCCCCTAACTACAATGAGCAGTTCTTC. Translating gives CASSVAPNYNEQFF.

This clonotype was seen many times. The CDR3 is CASSGRQANSPLHF. The CDR3 DNA is TGTGCCAGCAGCGGTAGGCAGGCTAATTCACCCCTCCACTTT. The chain is built from TRBV9 and TRBJ1-6, with no clear D. This CDR3 contains 14 residues. Trimming left V 3 bases short and J 6 bases short, with 10 bases between. Per the germline V gene, CDR1 is SGDLS and CDR2 is YYNGEE. Filled out from reference TRBV9 and TRBJ1-6, the complete variable domain reads DSGVTQTPKHLITATGQRVTLRCSPRSGDLSVYWYQQSLDQGLQFLIQYYNGEERAKGNILERFSAQQFPDLHSELNLSSLELGDSALYFCASSGRQANSPLHFGNGTRLTVT.

This clonotype was counted ten times or more. The rearrangement links TRBV9 to TRBJ2-7, with TRBD2 matching 8 bases. J was trimmed by 4 bases and V by 4 bases; bases with no gene match: 16. From germline, CDR1 is SGDLS and CDR2 YYNGEE. The CDR3 totals 17 residues. The CDR3 DNA follows: TGTGCCAGCAGCCCCCTGAAGACCGGACTAGCAGGGTACGAGCAGTACTTC. Translating it yields CASSPLKTGLAGYEQYF.

This clonotype was detected many times. V and J are TRBV9 and TRBJ2-7, with 8 bases fitting TRBD1. Trimming removed 4 bases from V and 4 bases from J; junction bases left unmatched: 7. Per the germline V gene, CDR1 is SGDLS and CDR2 is YYNGEE. There are 14 residues in the CDR3. The CDR3 sequence is CASSPQGASYEQYF. CDR3 DNA sequence: TGTGCCAGCAGCCCTCAGGGGGCGTCGTACGAGCAGTACTTC.

This clonotype was seen ten or more times. The CDR3 nucleotides are TGTGCCAGCAGCGCCTCATATAGCAATCAGCCCCAGCATTTT. It encodes CASSASYSNQPQHF. The chain uses TRBV9 and TRBJ1-5; D uncertain. V was cut by 3 bases and J by 0 bases, with 7 bases left in between. CDR1 is SGDLS, CDR2 YYNGEE, per germline. CDR3 length: 14 residues. Complete variable domain (other parts from reference TRBV9 and TRBJ1-5): DSGVTQTPKHLITATGQRVTLRCSPRSGDLSVYWYQQSLDQGLQFLIQYYNGEERAKGNILERFSAQQFPDLHSELNLSSLELGDSALYFCASSASYSNQPQHFGDGTRLSIL.

In its sample, this clonotype was seen many times. V is TRBV9 and J is TRBJ2-1; 8 nucleotides align to TRBD2. This CDR3 region has 14 residues. The germline V gene encodes CDR1 SGDLS and CDR2 YYNGEE. Trimming removed 1 base from V and 10 bases from J; junction bases left unmatched: 7. Here the CDR3 DNA reads TGTGCCAGCAGCGTACCCGGACTAGCAGGGGAGCAGTTCTTC. Translating gives CASSVPGLAGEQFF.

This clonotype has a count of ten or more. V is TRBV9 and J is TRBJ1-1, with D possibly matching TRBD1 (5 bases). Trimming took off 0 bases at V and 4 bases at J, with 13 bases between the two ends. CDR1 is SGDLS and CDR2 is YYNGEE in the germline V gene. The CDR3 sequence is 15 residues long. The CDR3: CASSVDETASTEAFF. DNA for the CDR3: TGTGCCAGCAGCGTAGACGAGACAGCTAGCACTGAAGCTTTCTTT.

This clonotype has ten or more counts. This sequence joins TRBV9 and TRBJ2-2; D may correspond to TRBD1 or TRBD2 (5 bases each). Germline assignment: CDR1 SGDLS and CDR2 YYNGEE. This CDR3 is 14 amino acids long. V shed 4 bases and J shed 4 bases, with 11 bases lying between them. CDR3 sequence reads: CASSRWGSTGELFF. The CDR3 DNA reads as TGTGCCAGCAGCCGGTGGGGGTCCACCGGGGAGCTGTTTTTT.

In its sample, this clonotype was seen many times. The chain carries TRBV9 and TRBJ2-7; TRBD2 aligns across 7 bases. This CDR3 spans 14 amino acids. The V and J ends lost 0 bases and 4 bases, in that order; junction bases with no gene match: 4. In germline, CDR1 is SGDLS, CDR2 YYNGEE. The CDR3, as DNA: TGTGCCAGCAGCGTAGGGGGAGGGTTGTACGAGCAGTACTTC. It translates to CASSVGGGLYEQYF. The full variable domain, its missing parts supplied by reference TRBV9 and TRBJ2-7, is DSGVTQTPKHLITATGQRVTLRCSPRSGDLSVYWYQQSLDQGLQFLIQYYNGEERAKGNILERFSAQQFPDLHSELNLSSLELGDSALYFCASSVGGGLYEQYFGPGTRLTVT.

In its sample, this clonotype was seen many times. The chain combines TRBV9 with TRBJ2-1, with D unclear. Germline loops: CDR1 SGDLS, CDR2 YYNGEE. This CDR3 has 11 amino acids. V lost 2 bases and J 3 bases, leaving 0 bases between the germline ends. CDR3 in DNA: TGTGCCAGCAGCGTCTACAATGAGCAGTTCTTC. Its protein product is CASSVYNEQFF.

This clonotype was counted ten times or more. V is TRBV27 and J is TRBJ2-3; D not resolved. The V end was cut by 6 bases, the J end by 4 bases, with 29 bases between. The CDR3 totals 19 residues. Germline assignment: CDR1 MNHEY and CDR2 SMNVEV (reference sequence). CDR3 protein: CASSYPPGLVCLYPDTQYF. In DNA, the CDR3 is TGTGCCAGCAGCTACCCCCCTGGGCTAGTGTGTCTCTACCCAGATACGCAGTATTTT.

This clonotype was found many times. The DNA of the CDR3 is TGTGCCAGCAGCGATCAAGGAGGAGGAAACACCATATATTTT. This translates into CASSDQGGGNTIYF. The rearrangement links TRBV9 to TRBJ1-3; D uncertain. V lost 3 bases to trimming and J lost 4 bases, with 11 bases between them. The germline CDR1 and CDR2 sequences are SGDLS and YYNGEE. The CDR3 runs to 14 residues.

This clonotype has only a few counts. The J gene is TRBJ2-4, the V gene TRBV9; 9 bases are shared with TRBD1. The germline gives CDR1 SGDLS, CDR2 YYNGEE. The CDR3 extends over 16 amino acids. Trimming took 4 bases from V and 7 from J; bases not matched to a gene: 12. This CDR3 reads CASSPEVGTGRNIQYF. The CDR3 DNA is TGTGCCAGCAGCCCAGAGGTTGGGACAGGGCGGAACATTCAGTACTTC. The full variable domain, completed using reference TRBV9 and TRBJ2-4, is DSGVTQTPKHLITATGQRVTLRCSPRSGDLSVYWYQQSLDQGLQFLIQYYNGEERAKGNILERFSAQQFPDLHSELNLSSLELGDSALYFCASSPEVGTGRNIQYFGAGTRLSVL.

This clonotype is labeled as medium-sized (0.01 to 0.1%). The rearrangement joins TRBV9 to TRBJ2-1; 7 nucleotides line up with TRBD1. V was clipped by 4 bases and J by 5 bases; unmatched bases: 6. The CDR3 covers 14 residues. Germline V lookup: CDR1 SGDLS, CDR2 YYNGEE. CDR3 sequence (DNA): TGTGCCAGCAGCTTCCGGACAGGCGACAATGAGCAGTTCTTC. It encodes CASSFRTGDNEQFF.

In this sample, this clonotype turned up many times. The CDR3 reads CASSLGKGAGNEQFF. The CDR3 DNA sequence: TGTGCCAGCAGCCTAGGAAAGGGAGCCGGGAATGAGCAGTTCTTC. The chain employs TRBV9 and TRBJ2-1; weak D call: TRBD2 (5 bases). Germline V lookup: CDR1 SGDLS, CDR2 YYNGEE. V was clipped by 4 bases and J by 7 bases, with 18 bases between them. The CDR3 consists of 15 residues. Supplemented by reference TRBV9 and TRBJ2-1, the full variable domain reads DSGVTQTPKHLITATGQRVTLRCSPRSGDLSVYWYQQSLDQGLQFLIQYYNGEERAKGNILERFSAQQFPDLHSELNLSSLELGDSALYFCASSLGKGAGNEQFFGPGTRLTVL.

In this sample, this clonotype turned up many times. The CDR3 nucleotides are TGTGCCAGCAGCCATAATGAAGGGATCTATGGCTACACCTTC. As protein: CASSHNEGIYGYTF. The chain is built from TRBV9 and TRBJ1-2, with D unclear. Germline lookup yields CDR1 SGDLS and CDR2 YYNGEE. CDR3 length equals 14 residues. V dropped 4 bases and J dropped 4 bases, with 14 bases sitting between them.

At least ten counts were recorded for this clonotype. The chain uses TRBV9 and TRBJ2-1, with TRBD2 matching 11 bases. This CDR3 contains 15 residues. Germline CDR1 is SGDLS and CDR2 is YYNGEE. The V gene end was trimmed by 3 bases and the J gene end by 9 bases; junction bases not matched to a gene: 8. The CDR3 loop is CASSAPGLAVPEQFF. The DNA for the CDR3 is TGTGCCAGCAGCGCTCCGGGACTAGCGGTACCTGAGCAGTTCTTC.